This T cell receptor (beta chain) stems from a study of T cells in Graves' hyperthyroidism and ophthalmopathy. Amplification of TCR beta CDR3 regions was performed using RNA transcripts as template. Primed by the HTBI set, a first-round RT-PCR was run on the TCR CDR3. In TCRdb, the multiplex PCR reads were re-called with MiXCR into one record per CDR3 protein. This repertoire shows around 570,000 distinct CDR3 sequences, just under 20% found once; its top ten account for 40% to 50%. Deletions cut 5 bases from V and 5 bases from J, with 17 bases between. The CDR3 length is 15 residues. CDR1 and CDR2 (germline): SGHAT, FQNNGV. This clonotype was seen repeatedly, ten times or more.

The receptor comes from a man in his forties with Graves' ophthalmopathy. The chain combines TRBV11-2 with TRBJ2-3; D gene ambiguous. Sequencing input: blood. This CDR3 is CASSTTGSYGDTQYF. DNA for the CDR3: TGTGCCAGCAGCACCACCGGGTCGTACGGAGATACGCAGTATTTT.